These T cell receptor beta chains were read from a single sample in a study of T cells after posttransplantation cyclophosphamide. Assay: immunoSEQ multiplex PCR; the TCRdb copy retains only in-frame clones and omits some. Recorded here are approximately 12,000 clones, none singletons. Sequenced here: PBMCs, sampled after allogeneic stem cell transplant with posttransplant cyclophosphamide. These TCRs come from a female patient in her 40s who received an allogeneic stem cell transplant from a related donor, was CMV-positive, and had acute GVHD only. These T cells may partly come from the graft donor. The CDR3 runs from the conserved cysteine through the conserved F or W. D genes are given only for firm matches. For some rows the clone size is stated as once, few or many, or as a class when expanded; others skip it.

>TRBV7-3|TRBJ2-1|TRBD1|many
CASSLSSDRGNEQFF
TGTGCCAGCAGCTTAAGTTCCGACAGGGGCAATGAGCAGTTCTTC
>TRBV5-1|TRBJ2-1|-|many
CASSLRGGMVVAYNEQFF
TGCGCCAGCAGCTTGCGGGGCGGGATGGTCGTCGCCTACAATGAGCAGTTCTTC
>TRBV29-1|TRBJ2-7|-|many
CSVRGGENPSSYEQYF
TGCAGCGTTAGGGGGGGGGAAAATCCTTCCTCCTACGAGCAGTACTTC
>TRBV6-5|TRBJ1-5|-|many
CASSYVLGREPQHF
TGTGCCAGCAGTTACGTATTAGGTCGGGAGCCCCAGCATTTT
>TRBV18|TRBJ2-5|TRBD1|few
CASRGQGQETQYF
TGTGCCAGCCGGGGACAGGGCCAAGAGACCCAGTACTTC
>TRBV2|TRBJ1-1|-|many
CASSESTGKSEAFF
TGTGCCAGCAGTGAAAGTACCGGGAAGAGTGAAGCTTTCTTT
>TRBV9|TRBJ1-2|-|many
CASSVNREGGYTF
TGTGCCAGCAGCGTTAACAGGGAGGGTGGCTACACCTTC
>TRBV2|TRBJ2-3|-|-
CARRREDTQYF
TGTGCTAGAAGAAGGGAGGATACGCAGTATTTT
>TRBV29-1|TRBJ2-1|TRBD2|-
CSIPTSGSANEQFF
TGCAGCATCCCCACTAGCGGGAGTGCCAATGAGCAGTTCTTC
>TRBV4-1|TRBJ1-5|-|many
CASSPIYSNQPQHF
TGCGCCAGCAGCCCTATTTATAGCAATCAGCCCCAGCATTTT
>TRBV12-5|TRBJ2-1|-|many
CASGLGQPQFF
TGTGCTAGTGGTTTGGGACAGCCGCAGTTCTTC
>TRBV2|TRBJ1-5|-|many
CASSEVIQGPNQPQHF
TGTGCCAGCAGTGAAGTGATACAGGGACCAAATCAGCCCCAGCATTTT
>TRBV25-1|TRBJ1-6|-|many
CASSGLGNSPLHF
TGTGCCAGCAGTGGGTTGGGCAATTCACCCCTCCACTTT
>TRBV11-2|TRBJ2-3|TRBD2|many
CASSRTSGGVTDTQYF
TGTGCCAGCAGCCGAACTAGCGGGGGGGTCACAGATACGCAGTATTTT
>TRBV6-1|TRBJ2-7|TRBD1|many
CASSDRDRGGKQYF
TGTGCCAGCAGTGACAGGGACAGGGGTGGGAAGCAGTACTTC
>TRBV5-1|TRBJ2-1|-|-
CASSLSTEGTGEQFF
TGCGCCAGCAGCTTGTCTACAGAGGGCACGGGAGAGCAGTTCTTC
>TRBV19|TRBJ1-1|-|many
CASSMGSTEAFF
TGTGCCAGTAGTATGGGGAGCACTGAAGCTTTCTTT
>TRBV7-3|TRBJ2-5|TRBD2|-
CASSAKLAGGPQETQYF
TGTGCCAGCAGCGCTAAACTAGCGGGGGGACCACAAGAGACCCAGTACTTC
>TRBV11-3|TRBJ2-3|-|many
CASSLNAQDTQYF
TGTGCCAGCAGCCTAAATGCCCAAGATACGCAGTATTTT
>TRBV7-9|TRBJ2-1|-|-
CASSAAGSEQFF
TGTGCCAGCAGCGCGGCCGGGTCTGAGCAGTTCTTC
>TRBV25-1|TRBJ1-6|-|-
CASSASGIGGSPLHF
TGTGCCAGCAGTGCCTCCGGGATTGGCGGTTCACCCCTCCACTTT
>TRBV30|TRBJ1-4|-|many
CAWSPSHREKLFF
TGTGCCTGGAGCCCTTCCCACAGAGAAAAACTGTTTTTT
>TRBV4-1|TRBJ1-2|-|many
CASSHLGGGGNGYTF
TGCGCCAGCAGCCATCTGGGCGGGGGAGGGAATGGCTACACCTTC
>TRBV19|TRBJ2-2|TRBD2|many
CASSTPLAGVFNTGELFF
TGTGCCAGTAGTACGCCATTAGCGGGAGTGTTCAACACCGGGGAGCTGTTTTTT
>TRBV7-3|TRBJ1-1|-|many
CASSSAGTRNTEAFF
TGTGCCAGCAGCTCGGCCGGGACAAGGAACACTGAAGCTTTCTTT
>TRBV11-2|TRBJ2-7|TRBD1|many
CASSLTTGGYEQYF
TGTGCCAGCAGCTTAACGACAGGGGGCTACGAGCAGTACTTC
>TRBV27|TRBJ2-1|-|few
CASSFGPVHGQFF
TGTGCCAGCAGTTTTGGGCCGGTACATGGGCAGTTCTTC